The 27 T cell receptor beta chains listed next were all sequenced from one sample in a study of regulatory T cells in long-lasting Graves disease. The time point here: newly diagnosed GD, antithyroid drugs for less than 3 months. RNA from PBMCs was the source of the TCR library. Arm-PCR of CDR3 regions and iRepertoire HTBI primers were used to build TCR beta libraries. One entry per CDR3 protein, called by TCRdb with MiXCR from the multiplex PCR reads. The sample contains 450,000 to 500,000 distinct CDR3 sequences, roughly 15% of which appear only once. The sample also formed part of further work on T cells in Graves' hyperthyroidism and ophthalmopathy.

Sequences were derived from peripheral blood mononuclear cells (PBMCs), sampled at new diagnosis, from a patient treated with antithyroid drugs. These receptors came from a middle-aged man with Graves disease.

In the case of this clonotype: The germline gene is not matched at one end of the junction; a read error may be the cause. The chain links TRBV6-1 to TRBJ2-7, with 7 bases that match TRBD1. Germline V gene lookup returns CDR1 MNHNS and CDR2 SASEGT. The CDR3 extends over 15 amino acids. The CDR3 protein is CASSRGQAGLYELYF. The CDR3 DNA reads TGTGCCAGCAGTCGAGGACAGGCAGGGCTCTACGAGCTGTACTTC.

This clonotype was picked up one time. One end of the junction does not line up with germline, which may come from a read error. The CDR3 loop is CSARDVTGITGELLF. Here the CDR3 DNA reads TGCAGTGCTAGAGACGTGACAGGGATTACCGGGGAGCTGCTTTTT. The V call is TRBV20-1, the J call TRBJ2-2; 7 nucleotides match TRBD1. The CDR3 has 15 residues. Germline V CDR1 and CDR2: DFQATT, SNEGSKA (reference sequence).

J is TRBJ2-7 and V is TRBV9; TRBD1 or TRBD2 may be the D gene (5 bases each). V gave up 4 bases and J gave up 3 bases, with 14 bases separating them. The CDR3 spans 14 residues. Germline CDR1 reads SGDLS; CDR2 reads YYNGEE. CDR3 nucleotides: TGTGCCAGCAGCTCCTCGGGGCGGAACTACGAGCAGTACTTC. Translation: CASSSSGRNYEQYF.

This clonotype was seen at least ten times. The chain's CDR3 is CASRVGQGNQPQHF. The CDR3 DNA reads TGTGCCAGCAGGGTAGGACAGGGTAATCAGCCCCAGCATTTT. V gene TRBV28 combines with J gene TRBJ1-5; 8 bases fit TRBD1. Germline CDR1 MDHEN, CDR2 SYDVKM. Trimming removed 6 bases from V and 4 bases from J; junction bases left unmatched: 5. The CDR3 totals 14 residues.

The gene calls are TRBV15 and TRBJ2-5; D may be TRBD1 (5 bases). Deletions cut 5 bases from V and 3 bases from J, with 10 bases between. Germline values: CDR1 LNHNV, CDR2 YYDKDF (reference sequence). CDR3 length equals 13 residues. For the CDR3, the DNA is TGTGCCACCAGCGGAACGACAGAAGAGACCCAGTACTTC. Protein: CATSGTTEETQYF.

The chain combines TRBV10-3 with TRBJ2-1; TRBD2 matches at 9 bases. The length of the CDR3 is 15 residues. Germline V lookup: CDR1 ENHRY, CDR2 SYGVKD. The junction had 4 bases not matched to a gene; V was cut back by 0 bases and J by 7 bases. Here the CDR3 reads CAISESIAGVNEQFF. For the CDR3, the DNA is TGTGCCATCAGTGAGTCGATAGCGGGAGTAAATGAGCAGTTCTTC.

This chain uses TRBV5-4 with TRBJ2-3; D remains ambiguous. Per the germline V gene, CDR1 is SGHNT and CDR2 is YYREEE (reference sequence). This CDR3 region has 16 residues. The ends were cut back, 0 bases at V and 3 bases at J, with 14 bases in the middle. DNA for the CDR3: TGTGCCAGCAGCTTGGCACAGTGGAGTTCGACAGATACGCAGTATTTT. This codes for CASSLAQWSSTDTQYF.

A note on this clonotype: A much larger clone sits a single nucleotide away, making a read error possible. The rearrangement joins TRBV5-1 to TRBJ2-7; 9 nucleotides align to TRBD2. V lost 5 bases and J lost 7; bases outside the gene matches: 13. CDR1 and CDR2 from the germline V gene are SGHRS and YFSETQ. The length of the CDR3 is 15 residues. DNA of the CDR3: TGCGCCAGCAGTATGGGACTAGCCCCTTACAATGAGCAGTACTTC. Translated: CASSMGLAPYNEQYF.

This clonotype was seen at least ten times. The chain combines TRBV11-1 with TRBJ2-1; a possible D gene is TRBD2 (5 bases). Trimming took 5 bases from V and 7 from J, leaving 21 bases between them. CDR3 size: 16 residues. Germline-derived CDR1 and CDR2 are SGHAT and FQDESV (reference sequence). The CDR3 DNA sequence: TGTGCCAGCAGCCTGGGAGTCTCCCTACGGCAAAATGAGCAGTTCTTC. This translates into CASSLGVSLRQNEQFF.

This chain links TRBV18 with TRBJ1-6; 8 bases map to TRBD1. V shed 5 bases and J 8 bases; nucleotides not matched to a gene: 2. In germline, CDR1 is KGHSH, CDR2 LQKENI. This CDR3 is 13 amino acids long. CDR3 in amino acids: CASSLGQDSPLHF. Here the CDR3 DNA reads TGTGCCAGCTCATTGGGACAGGATTCACCCCTCCACTTT.

In this sample, this clonotype turned up many times. The chain employs TRBV2 and TRBJ1-5; a possible D gene is TRBD1 (6 bases). V dropped 0 bases and J dropped 1 base, with 10 bases sitting between them. This CDR3 has 16 residues. Germline V gene sequence: CDR1 SNHLY, CDR2 FYNNEI. Here the CDR3 DNA reads TGTGCCAGCAGTGAAGCGGGGGGCCTGAGCAATCAGCCCCAGCATTTT. Protein sequence: CASSEAGGLSNQPQHF.

In its sample, this clonotype was seen a few times. V usage is TRBV6-1 and J usage is TRBJ2-4, with 11 bases that match TRBD1. Per the germline V gene, CDR1 is MNHNS and CDR2 is SASEGT. With V trimmed by 5 bases and J by 6 bases, 9 bases remained unmatched. This CDR3 has 16 residues. DNA of the CDR3: TGTGCCAGCAGTACCGGACAGGGGGCGAGTAGAAACATTCAGTACTTC. Protein product: CASSTGQGASRNIQYF.

V and J are TRBV7-9 and TRBJ2-7; D possibly corresponds to TRBD2 (5 bases). In germline, CDR1 is SEHNR, CDR2 FQNEAQ (reference sequence). CDR3 length equals 16 residues. V was trimmed by 5 bases and J by 2 bases, leaving 19 bases between them. CDR3 loop: CASSLEGIAKTYEQYF. CDR3 sequence (DNA): TGTGCCAGCAGCCTAGAAGGAATAGCGAAGACCTACGAGCAGTACTTC.

This clonotype was counted at least ten times. The chain couples TRBV2 to TRBJ2-7; 8 bases map to TRBD1. This CDR3 region has 14 residues. J gave up 0 bases and V 6 bases, and 4 bases lay outside the gene matches. CDR1 and CDR2 (germline): SNHLY, FYNNEI. CDR3 in DNA: TGTGCCAGCAGCGGGGACAGGACCTCCTACGAGCAGTACTTC. This encodes CASSGDRTSYEQYF.

This clonotype was detected ten times or more. V and J are TRBV27 and TRBJ2-7; TRBD1 agrees at 7 bases. After removal of 5 bases from V and 3 bases from J, the junction contained 4 bases not matched to a gene. Germline loops: CDR1 MNHEY, CDR2 SMNVEV (reference sequence). CDR3 size: 13 residues. CDR3 nucleotide sequence: TGTGCCAGCAGTAACCGACAGGGCTACGAGCAGTACTTC. Protein: CASSNRQGYEQYF.

This clonotype was seen many times. The rearrangement links TRBV5-6 to TRBJ1-2; D uncertain. The CDR3 spans 15 residues. V was trimmed by 4 bases and J by 0 bases, leaving 13 bases between them. CDR1 and CDR2 (germline): SGHDT, YYEEEE. CDR3 in DNA: TGTGCCAGCAGCCCTTGGGAAGGAGCTAACTATGGCTACACCTTC. It specifies CASSPWEGANYGYTF.

This clonotype was recorded at least ten times. V gene TRBV28 combines with J gene TRBJ2-3; D is unclear. The CDR3 runs 12 residues. Germline values: CDR1 MDHEN, CDR2 SYDVKM. With 6 bases removed from V and 1 base from J, the gap between germline ends came to 5 bases. CDR3 loop: CASSPGTDTQYF. DNA for the CDR3: TGTGCCAGCAGCCCGGGCACAGATACGCAGTATTTT.

This clonotype was counted at least ten times. The chain combines TRBV5-4 with TRBJ2-1; 12 nucleotides align to TRBD2. After removal of 3 bases from V and 8 bases from J, the junction contained 12 bases not matched to a gene. This CDR3 spans 17 amino acids. Germline assignment: CDR1 SGHNT and CDR2 YYREEE (reference sequence). CDR3 in amino acids: CASSSGLAGIGWDEQFF. The CDR3 DNA sequence: TGTGCCAGCAGCTCTGGACTAGCGGGAATCGGTTGGGATGAGCAGTTCTTC.

This clonotype has ten or more counts. The CDR3 region has the DNA TGTGCCAGCAGTTTACAGGGGGCCAGGGGCTACACCTTC. Amino acid sequence: CASSLQGARGYTF. This chain joins TRBV12-3 or TRBV12-4 and TRBJ1-2, with 8 nucleotides matching TRBD1. This CDR3 region has 13 residues. With 2 bases clipped from V and 8 bases from J, the junction kept 4 bases outside the gene matches.

This clonotype has a handful of counts. V is TRBV27 and J is TRBJ1-2, with 8 bases that match TRBD1. The CDR3 has 13 amino acids. In germline, CDR1 is MNHEY, CDR2 SMNVEV (reference sequence). The ends lost 6 bases at V and 5 bases at J; junction bases unmatched: 5. In nucleotides, the CDR3 is TGTGCCAGCAGCCCACGGACAGGGTATGGCTACACCTTC. It yields the protein CASSPRTGYGYTF.

Only one count was recorded for this clonotype. The chain combines TRBV2 with TRBJ2-7; 12 bases align to TRBD2. With V trimmed by 3 bases and J by 4 bases, 1 base remained unmatched. The CDR3 length is 14 residues. In germline, CDR1 is SNHLY, CDR2 FYNNEI. CDR3 amino acids: CASSETSGSYEQYF. CDR3 nucleotide sequence: TGTGCCAGCAGTGAGACTAGCGGGAGTTACGAGCAGTACTTC.

Remarks on this clonotype: This may arise from a read error, as a much more abundant clone is one base away. The chain employs TRBV28 and TRBJ1-3, with no clear D. The CDR3 runs to 15 residues. Germline lookup yields CDR1 MDHEN and CDR2 SYDVKM. The CDR3 DNA is TGTGCCAGCAGTTTAGACGGTGGAACTGGAAACGCCATATATTTT. Amino acid sequence: CASSLDGGTGNAIYF.

This clonotype came up many times. The CDR3 DNA sequence: TGTGCCAGCAGCGTAGTGAGTGGTGACAATGAGCAGTTCTTC. Protein: CASSVVSGDNEQFF. The chain recombines TRBV9 with TRBJ2-1; no definite D call. The V gene's germline CDR1 is SGDLS and CDR2 YYNGEE. Trimming left V 0 bases short and J 5 bases short, with 9 bases between. The CDR3 is made up of 14 amino acids.

This clonotype was observed at least ten times. This sequence joins TRBV11-3 and TRBJ2-5, with 8 bases aligning to TRBD2. Germline CDR1 reads SGHNT; CDR2 reads YENEEA. The CDR3 contains 15 residues. The junction had 11 bases not matched to a gene; V was cut back by 6 bases and J by 5 bases. CDR3 loop: CASSPGMGGRETQYF. In nucleotides, the CDR3 is TGTGCCAGCAGTCCCGGAATGGGCGGGAGGGAGACCCAGTACTTC.

The chain combines TRBV12-3 or TRBV12-4 with TRBJ2-7, with 11 bases aligning to TRBD1. The CDR3 has 15 amino acids. Losses at the gene ends were 6 bases for V and 2 bases for J; bases not matched to a gene: 6. The CDR3 nucleotides read TGTGCCAGCAGGGGACAGGGGGTTACCCCCTACGAGCAGTACTTC. Amino acid sequence: CASRGQGVTPYEQYF.

The chain combines TRBV20-1 with TRBJ2-3; 8 positions match TRBD2. This CDR3 region has 18 residues. CDR1 and CDR2 (germline): DFQATT, SNEGSKA (reference sequence). The trim removed 0 bases at V and 4 bases at J, leaving 15 bases unmatched. Here the CDR3 reads CSARDHRRVAGGSDTQYF. DNA of the CDR3: TGCAGTGCTAGAGATCATCGGAGGGTGGCGGGAGGTTCAGATACGCAGTATTTT.

This clonotype was seen ten or more times. The chain couples TRBV18 to TRBJ2-5, with 8 bases matching TRBD2. The CDR3 is made up of 15 amino acids. The germline gives CDR1 KGHSH, CDR2 LQKENI. Germline trimming cut 2 bases from V and 4 bases from J; bases unmatched to any gene: 6. The DNA for the CDR3 is TGTGCCAGCTCACCAGGCGCGGGAGGAGGAGAGACCCAGTACTTC. Protein sequence: CASSPGAGGGETQYF.